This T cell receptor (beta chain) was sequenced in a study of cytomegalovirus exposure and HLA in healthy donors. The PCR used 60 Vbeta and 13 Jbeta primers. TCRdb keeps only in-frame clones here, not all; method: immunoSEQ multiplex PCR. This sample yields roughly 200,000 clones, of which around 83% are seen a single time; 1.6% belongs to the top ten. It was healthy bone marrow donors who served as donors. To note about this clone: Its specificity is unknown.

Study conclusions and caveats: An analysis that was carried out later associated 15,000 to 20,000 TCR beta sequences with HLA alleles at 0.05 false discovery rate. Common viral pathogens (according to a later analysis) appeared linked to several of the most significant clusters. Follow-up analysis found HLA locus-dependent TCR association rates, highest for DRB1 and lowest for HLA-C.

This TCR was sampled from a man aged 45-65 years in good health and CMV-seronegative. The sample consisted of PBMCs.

CDR3 nucleotide sequence: TGTGCCAGCAGGGAAACTATGAGCAATCAGCCCCAGCATTTT. It yields the protein CASRETMSNQPQHF. The gene calls are TRBV6-6 and TRBJ1-5; D is unresolved. Trimming cost V 6 bases and J 1 base, with 10 bases left between them. The CDR3 contains 14 residues. Looked up from germline, CDR1 is MNHNY and CDR2 is SVGAGI (reference sequence).